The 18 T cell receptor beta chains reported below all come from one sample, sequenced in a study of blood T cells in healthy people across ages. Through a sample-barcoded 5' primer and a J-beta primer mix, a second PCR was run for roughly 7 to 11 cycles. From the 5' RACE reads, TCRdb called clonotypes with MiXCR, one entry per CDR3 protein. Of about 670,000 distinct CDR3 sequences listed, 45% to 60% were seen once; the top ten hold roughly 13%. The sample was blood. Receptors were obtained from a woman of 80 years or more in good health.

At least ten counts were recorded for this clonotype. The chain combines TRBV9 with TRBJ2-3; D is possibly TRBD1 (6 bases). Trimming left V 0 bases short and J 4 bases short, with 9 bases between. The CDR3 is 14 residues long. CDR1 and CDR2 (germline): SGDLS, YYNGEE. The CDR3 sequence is CASSVGTGSDTQYF. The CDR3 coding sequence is TGTGCCAGCAGCGTAGGCACAGGGTCAGATACGCAGTATTTT.

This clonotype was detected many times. The DNA for the CDR3 is TGCAGCGTTACCCTGGGACTAGCCGAGACCCAGTACTTC. Encoded protein: CSVTLGLAETQYF. The chain has TRBV29-1 and TRBJ2-5; the match to TRBD2 covers 9 bases. Germline assignment: CDR1 SQVTM and CDR2 ANQGSEA. Losses at the gene ends were 5 bases for V and 5 bases for J; bases not matched to a gene: 6. The length of the CDR3 is 13 residues.

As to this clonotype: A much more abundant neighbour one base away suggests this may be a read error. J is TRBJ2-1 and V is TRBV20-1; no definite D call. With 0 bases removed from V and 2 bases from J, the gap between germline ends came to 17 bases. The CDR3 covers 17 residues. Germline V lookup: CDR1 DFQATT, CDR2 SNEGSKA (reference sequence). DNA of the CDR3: TGCAGTGCTAGAGATCTACGCAGCGCTCGCCCCTACAATGAGCAGTTCTTC. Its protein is CSARDLRSARPYNEQFF.

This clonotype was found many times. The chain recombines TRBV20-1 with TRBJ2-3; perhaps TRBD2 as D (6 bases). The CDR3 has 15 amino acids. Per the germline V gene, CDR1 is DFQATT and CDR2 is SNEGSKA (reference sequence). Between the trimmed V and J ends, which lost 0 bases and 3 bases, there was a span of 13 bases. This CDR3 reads CSARDGGDGTDTQYF. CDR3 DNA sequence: TGCAGTGCTAGAGATGGCGGGGATGGTACAGATACGCAGTATTTT.

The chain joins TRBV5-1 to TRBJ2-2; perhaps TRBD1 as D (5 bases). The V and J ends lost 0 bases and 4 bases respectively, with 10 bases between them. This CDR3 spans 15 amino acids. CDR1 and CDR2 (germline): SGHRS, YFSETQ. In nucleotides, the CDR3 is TGCGCCAGCAGCTTGGGACAGATAGTCACCGGGGAGCTGTTTTTT. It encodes CASSLGQIVTGELFF.

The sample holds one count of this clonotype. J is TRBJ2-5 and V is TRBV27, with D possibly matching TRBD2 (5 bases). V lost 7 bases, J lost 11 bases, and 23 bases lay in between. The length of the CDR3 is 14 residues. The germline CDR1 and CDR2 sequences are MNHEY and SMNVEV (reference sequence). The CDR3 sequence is CASISSSDWGEQYF. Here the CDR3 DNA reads TGTGCCAGCATTTCATCGTCAGACTGGGGAGAGCAGTACTTC.

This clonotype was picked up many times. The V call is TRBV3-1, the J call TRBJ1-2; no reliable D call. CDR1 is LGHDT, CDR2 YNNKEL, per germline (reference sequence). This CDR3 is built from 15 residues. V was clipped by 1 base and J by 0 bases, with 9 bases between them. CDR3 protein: CASSQARLANYGYTF. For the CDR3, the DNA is TGTGCCAGCAGCCAAGCACGGTTAGCTAACTATGGCTACACCTTC.

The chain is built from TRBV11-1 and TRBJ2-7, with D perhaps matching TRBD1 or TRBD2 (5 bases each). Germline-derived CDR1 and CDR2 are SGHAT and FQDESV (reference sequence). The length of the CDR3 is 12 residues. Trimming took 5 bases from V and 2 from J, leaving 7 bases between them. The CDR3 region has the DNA TGTGCCAGCAGCGGGGACCCCTACGAGCAGTACTTC. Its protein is CASSGDPYEQYF.

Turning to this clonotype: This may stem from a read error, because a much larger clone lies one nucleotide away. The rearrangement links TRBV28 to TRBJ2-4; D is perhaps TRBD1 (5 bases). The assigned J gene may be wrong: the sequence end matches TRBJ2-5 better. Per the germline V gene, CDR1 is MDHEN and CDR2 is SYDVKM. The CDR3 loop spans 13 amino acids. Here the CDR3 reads CACSTTGRETQYF. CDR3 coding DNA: TGTGCCTGCAGTACCACAGGCAGGGAGACCCAGTACTTC.

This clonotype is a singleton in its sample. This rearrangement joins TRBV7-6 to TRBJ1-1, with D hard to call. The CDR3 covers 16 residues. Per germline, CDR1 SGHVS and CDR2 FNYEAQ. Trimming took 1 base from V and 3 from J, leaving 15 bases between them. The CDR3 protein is CASSLGVARADTEAFF. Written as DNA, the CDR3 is TGTGCCAGCAGCTTAGGGGTGGCTAGAGCGGACACTGAAGCTTTCTTT.

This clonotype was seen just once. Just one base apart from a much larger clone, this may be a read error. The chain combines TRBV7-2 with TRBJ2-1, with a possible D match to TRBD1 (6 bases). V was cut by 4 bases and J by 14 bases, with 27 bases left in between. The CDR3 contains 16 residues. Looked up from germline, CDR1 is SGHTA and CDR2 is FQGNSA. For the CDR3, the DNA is TGTGCCAGCAGCTCCCGGACAGACGGTCTTAAGGGTAAGAAGTTCTTC. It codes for CASSSRTDGLKGKKFF.

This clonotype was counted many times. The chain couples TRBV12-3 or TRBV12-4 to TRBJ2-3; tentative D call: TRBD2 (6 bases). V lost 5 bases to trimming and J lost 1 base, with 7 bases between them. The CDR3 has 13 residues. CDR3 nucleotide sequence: TGTGCCAGCAGTCGGAGGGGCACAGATACGCAGTATTTT. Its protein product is CASSRRGTDTQYF.

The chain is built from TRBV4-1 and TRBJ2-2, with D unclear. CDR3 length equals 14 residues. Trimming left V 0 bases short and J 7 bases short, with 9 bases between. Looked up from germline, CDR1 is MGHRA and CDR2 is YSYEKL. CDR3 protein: CASSQDRGVGELFF. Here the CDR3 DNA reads TGCGCCAGCAGCCAAGATCGAGGCGTCGGGGAGCTGTTTTTT.

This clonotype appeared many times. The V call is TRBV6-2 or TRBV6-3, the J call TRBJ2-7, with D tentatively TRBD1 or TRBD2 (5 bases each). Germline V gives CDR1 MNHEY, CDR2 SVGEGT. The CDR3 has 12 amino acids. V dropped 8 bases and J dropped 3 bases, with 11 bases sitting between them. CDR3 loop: CASRDQYYEQYF. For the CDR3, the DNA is TGTGCCAGCCGGGACCAGTACTACGAGCAGTACTTC.

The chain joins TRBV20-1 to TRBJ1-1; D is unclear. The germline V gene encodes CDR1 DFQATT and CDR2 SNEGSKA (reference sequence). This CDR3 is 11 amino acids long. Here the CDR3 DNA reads TGCAGCGCTTTCCCCGGTACTGAAGCTTTCTTT. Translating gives CSAFPGTEAFF.

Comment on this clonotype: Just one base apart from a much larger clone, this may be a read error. The CDR3 protein is CSAAGTPLRTDAQYF. CDR3 sequence (DNA): TGCAGTGCTGCCGGGACTCCACTCCGCACAGATGCGCAGTATTTT. This rearrangement joins TRBV20-1 to TRBJ2-3; maybe TRBD2 (6 bases). Looked up from germline, CDR1 is DFQATT and CDR2 is SNEGSKA (reference sequence). The CDR3 sequence is 15 residues long.

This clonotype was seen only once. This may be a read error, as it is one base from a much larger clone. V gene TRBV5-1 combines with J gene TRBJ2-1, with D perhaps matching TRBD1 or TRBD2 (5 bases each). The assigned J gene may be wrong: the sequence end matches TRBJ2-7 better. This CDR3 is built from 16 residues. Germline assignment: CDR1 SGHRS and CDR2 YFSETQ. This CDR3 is CASRKETGPSYNEQYF. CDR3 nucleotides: TGCGCCAGCAGAAAAGAAACGGGACCCTCCTACAATGAGCAGTACTTC.

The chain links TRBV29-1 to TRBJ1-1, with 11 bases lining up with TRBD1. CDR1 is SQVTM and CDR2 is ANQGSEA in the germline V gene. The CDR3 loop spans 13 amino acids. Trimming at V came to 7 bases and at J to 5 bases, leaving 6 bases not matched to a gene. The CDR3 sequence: CSGWDRGRTEAFF. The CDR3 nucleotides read TGCAGCGGATGGGACAGGGGGAGGACTGAAGCTTTCTTT.